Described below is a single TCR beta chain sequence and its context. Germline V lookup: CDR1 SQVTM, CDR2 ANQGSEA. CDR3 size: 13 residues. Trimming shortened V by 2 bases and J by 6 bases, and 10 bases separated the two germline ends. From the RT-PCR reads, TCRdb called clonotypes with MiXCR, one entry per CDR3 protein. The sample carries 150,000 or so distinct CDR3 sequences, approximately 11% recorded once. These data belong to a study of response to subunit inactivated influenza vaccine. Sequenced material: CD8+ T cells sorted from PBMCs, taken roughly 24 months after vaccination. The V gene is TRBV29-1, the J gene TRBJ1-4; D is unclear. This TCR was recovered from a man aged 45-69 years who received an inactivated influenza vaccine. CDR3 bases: TGCAGCGTTGAAACGAGGGCTGATGAAAAACTGTTTTTT. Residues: CSVETRADEKLFF.